The next 17 T cell receptor beta chains were all read from a single sample in a study of tumor-infiltrating lymphocytes in primary liver carcinoma. Blood RNA was derived from unsorted whole blood, and germline DNA was extracted too. A constant-region primer primed TCR beta cDNA synthesis from 500 ng of total RNA. Three nested multiplex PCR rounds of slightly modified ARM-PCR generated TCR beta libraries. The opening two PCR rounds, around 9 cycles each, paired TRBV1-TRBV30 forward primers with a C-beta reverse primer. TCRdb re-analysed the multiplex PCR reads in MiXCR, keeping a single row per CDR3 protein. The table shows almost 200,000 distinct CDR3 sequences, with less than 70% occurring only once. Material for sequencing was peripheral blood. These receptors all come from a woman between 55 and 75 years old with primary liver carcinoma and hepatitis B virus infection.

The chain employs TRBV24-1 and TRBJ2-1, with 9 bases lining up with TRBD2. The germline gives CDR1 KGHDR, CDR2 SFDVKD. V shed 5 bases and J 7 bases; nucleotides not matched to a gene: 11. The CDR3 has 16 residues. The CDR3, as DNA: TGTGCCACCAGTGGTAAAGCTAGCGGGGTTGATAATGAGCAGTTCTTC. Its protein is CATSGKASGVDNEQFF.

Details on this clonotype: At one end the junction does not follow the germline gene, possibly because of a read error. The chain couples TRBV11-3 to TRBJ2-3, with a possible D match to TRBD2 (6 bases). The germline V gene has CDR1 SGHNT and CDR2 YENEEA. The CDR3 extends over 15 amino acids. The CDR3 DNA reads as TGTACTAGCAGCTTAGATCGACATACTACAGGTACGCAGTATTTT. Translating gives CTSSLDRHTTGTQYF. Drawing the rest from reference TRBV11-3 and TRBJ2-3, the complete variable domain is EAGVVQSPRYKIIEKKQPVAFWCNPISGHNTLYWYLQNLGQGPELLIRYENEEAVDDSQLPKDRFSAERLKGVDSTLKIQPAELGDSAVYLCTSSLDRHTTGTQYFGPGTRLTVL.

About this clonotype: Just one base apart from a much larger clone, this may be a read error. The CDR3 does not close with the conserved phenylalanine or tryptophan, likely indicating a read error. The chain has TRBV6-5 and TRBJ2-3, with D unclear. The CDR3 sequence is 12 residues long. CDR1 is MNHEY and CDR2 is SVGAGI in the germline V gene. The CDR3 DNA follows: TGTGCACTGGGCACTCCCGACGCGAGGCAGTATTTA. This encodes CALGTPDARQYL.

As for this clonotype: A read error is possible here, since a much larger clone lies one base away. V is TRBV10-3 and J is TRBJ1-5; D is ambiguous. CDR3 length: 14 residues. CDR1 and CDR2 from the germline V gene are ENHRY and SYGVKD. The CDR3 spells CGISARESNQPQHF. The CDR3 region has the DNA TGTGGCATCAGTGCGAGGGAGAGCAATCAGCCCCAGCATTTT.

Concerning this clonotype itself: Because the CDR3 is missing its conserved closing phenylalanine or tryptophan, this is likely a read error. As DNA, the CDR3 is TGTGACAGCAGCTCCCGACTAGTGGTGGACGAGCAGTACCTC. This translates into CDSSSRLVVDEQYL. This chain links TRBV11-3 with TRBJ2-7; weak D call: TRBD2 (6 bases). The CDR3 covers 14 residues. Germline V gives CDR1 SGHNT, CDR2 YENEEA.

Concerning this clonotype: A single base separates this from a much larger clone, so it may be a read error. This chain joins TRBV12-3 or TRBV12-4 and TRBJ1-1; D gene ambiguous. Trimming took off 7 bases at V and 4 bases at J, with 10 bases between the two ends. The CDR3 spans 12 residues. CDR3 protein: CASNSPRTEAFF. CDR3 sequence (DNA): TGTGCCAGCAATTCTCCTCGCACTGAAGCTTTCTTT.

J is TRBJ1-6 and V is TRBV7-8; D remains unclear. Per germline, CDR1 SGHVS and CDR2 FQNEAQ. Trimming left V 8 bases short and J 6 bases short, with 14 bases between. CDR3 length equals 14 residues. CDR3 coding DNA: TGTGCCAGCCCCGAGACGGTTTCTAATTCACCCCTCCACTTT. This translates into CASPETVSNSPLHF.

Remarks on this clonotype: This may be a read error: a much more frequent sequence differs by one nucleotide. The rearrangement links TRBV12-5 to TRBJ2-3; perhaps TRBD1 as D (5 bases). There are 13 residues in the CDR3. Germline lookup yields CDR1 LGHNT and CDR2 FRNRAP. The CDR3 DNA reads TGTGCTACTGGTTTCAGGGGCACAGATACGCAGTATTTT. Its protein product is CATGFRGTDTQYF. The entire variable domain, with the rest obtained from reference TRBV12-5 and TRBJ2-3, is as follows: DARVTQTPRHKVTEMGQEVTMRCQPILGHNTVFWYRQTMMQGLELLAYFRNRAPLDDSGMPKDRFSAEMPDATLATLKIQPSEPRDSAVYFCATGFRGTDTQYFGPGTRLTVL.

For this clonotype: Lacking the conserved final phenylalanine or tryptophan, this CDR3 likely reflects a read error. The gene calls are TRBV11-2 and TRBJ1-5; D call uncertain. The germline gives CDR1 SGHAT, CDR2 FQNNGV. The CDR3 length is 13 residues. Trimming cost V 4 bases and J 1 base, with 5 bases left between them. CDR3 in amino acids: CASSWHSNQPQHS. In DNA, the CDR3 is TGTGCCAGCAGCTGGCACAGCAATCAGCCCCAGCATTCT.

Regarding this clonotype: This clone may be a read error of a much larger clone one base away. J is TRBJ2-7 and V is TRBV4-1; D unclear. This CDR3 has 17 residues. In germline, CDR1 is MGHRA, CDR2 YSYEKL. CDR3 in DNA: TGCGCCAGCAGCCCTCAGGACCGTTCGAGAAGCTCCTACGAGCATTACTTC. This encodes CASSPQDRSRSSYEHYF.

This clonotype showed up just a few times. The gene calls are TRBV6-5 and TRBJ2-2; 8 positions agree with TRBD1. The CDR3 sequence is 15 residues long. CDR1 is MNHEY, CDR2 SVGAGI, per germline. V gave up 6 bases and J gave up 2 bases; unmatched junction bases: 5. CDR3 residues: CASRRDRGNTGELFF. The DNA of the CDR3 is TGTGCCAGCAGAAGAGACAGGGGTAACACCGGGGAGCTGTTTTTT.

The J gene is TRBJ1-1, the V gene TRBV11-3; maybe TRBD1 (6 bases). V shed 5 bases and J shed 10 bases, with 17 bases lying between them. There are 13 residues in the CDR3. Germline values: CDR1 SGHNT, CDR2 YENEEA. CDR3 sequence (DNA): TGTGCCAGCAGCGAGAACCGAGGGGGGATAGCTTTCTTT. This translates into CASSENRGGIAFF.

Regarding this clonotype: A junction end diverges from the germline sequence, so it may reflect a read error. The chain has TRBV11-2 and TRBJ2-3; D gene ambiguous. CDR3 length equals 13 residues. Germline V lookup: CDR1 SGHAT, CDR2 FQNNGV. The CDR3 spells CANSLELPDTHYF. CDR3 in DNA: TGTGCCAACAGCTTAGAGCTCCCAGATACGCACTATTTT.

V usage is TRBV9 and J usage is TRBJ2-2; D gene ambiguous. Between the trimmed V and J ends, which lost 6 bases and 1 base, there was a span of 7 bases. The germline CDR1 and CDR2 sequences are SGDLS and YYNGEE. The CDR3 covers 13 residues. The CDR3 sequence: CASTKGNTGELFF. Here the CDR3 DNA reads TGTGCCAGCACTAAGGGGAACACCGGGGAGCTGTTTTTT.

With regard to this clonotype: A much larger clone is a single base away; this may be a read error. The genes are TRBV12-3 or TRBV12-4 and TRBJ1-1, with a tentative D call TRBD1 (5 bases). Trimming pared 6 bases from V and 10 bases from J, leaving 18 bases between. The CDR3 is 13 residues long. The CDR3 region is CASSWDGRKAAFF. As DNA, the CDR3 is TGTGCCAGCAGCTGGGACGGTCGAAAAGCAGCTTTCTTT.

The chain combines TRBV12-3 or TRBV12-4 with TRBJ1-5; possible D gene TRBD1, 6 bases. This CDR3 comprises 17 residues. V was trimmed by 4 bases and J by 13 bases, leaving 29 bases between them. The CDR3 sequence: CASSSAGHDYSNLPQHF. The CDR3 nucleotides read TGTGCCAGCAGTTCTGCGGGACACGACTATAGCAATCTGCCACAGCATTTT.

The chain has TRBV5-4 and TRBJ2-1, with 9 bases that match TRBD1. CDR3 length: 16 amino acids. Germline trimming cut 4 bases from V and 9 bases from J; bases unmatched to any gene: 14. Germline values: CDR1 SGHNT, CDR2 YYREEE (reference sequence). Here the CDR3 reads CASSLPRTGVGSEQFF. The CDR3 nucleotides are TGTGCCAGCAGCCTACCCAGGACAGGGGTCGGCAGTGAGCAGTTCTTC.